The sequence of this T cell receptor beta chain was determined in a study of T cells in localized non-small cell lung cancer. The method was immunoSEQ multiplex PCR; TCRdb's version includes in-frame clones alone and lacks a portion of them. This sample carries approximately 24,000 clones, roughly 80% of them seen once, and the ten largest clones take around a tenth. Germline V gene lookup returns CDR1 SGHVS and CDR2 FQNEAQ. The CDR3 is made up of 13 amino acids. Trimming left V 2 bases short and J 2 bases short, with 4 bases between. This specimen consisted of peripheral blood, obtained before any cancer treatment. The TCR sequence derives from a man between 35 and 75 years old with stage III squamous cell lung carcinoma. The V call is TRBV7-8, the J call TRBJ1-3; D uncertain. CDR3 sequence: CASSLTAGNTIYF. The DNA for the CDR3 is TGTGCCAGCAGCTTAACAGCTGGAAACACCATATATTTT.